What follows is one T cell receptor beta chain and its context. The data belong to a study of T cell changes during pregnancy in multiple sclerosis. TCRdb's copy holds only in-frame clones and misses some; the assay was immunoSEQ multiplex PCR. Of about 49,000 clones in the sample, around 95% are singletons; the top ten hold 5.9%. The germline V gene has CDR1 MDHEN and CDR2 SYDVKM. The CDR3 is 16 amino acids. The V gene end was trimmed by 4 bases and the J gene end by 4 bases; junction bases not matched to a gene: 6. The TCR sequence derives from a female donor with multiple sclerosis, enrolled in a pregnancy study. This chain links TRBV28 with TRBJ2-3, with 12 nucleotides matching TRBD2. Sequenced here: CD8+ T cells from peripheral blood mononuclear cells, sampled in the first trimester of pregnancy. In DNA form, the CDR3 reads TGTGCCAGCAGTTCCCTAGCGGGAGGGGTATCAGATACGCAGTATTTT. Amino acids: CASSSLAGGVSDTQYF.